Each of the 17 T cell receptor beta chains below was sequenced from the same sample in a study of T cell responses to AZD1222 COVID-19 vaccine. Measured with immunoSEQ multiplex PCR; TCRdb has only the in-frame clones, and not every one. Among approximately 150,000 clones listed, 85% to 95% were seen once. The input for sequencing was peripheral blood, taken on day 0 of AZD1222 vaccination. These receptors all come from an adult in good health.

The gene calls are TRBV18 and TRBJ1-5; 7 positions match TRBD1. This CDR3 has 12 amino acids. J lost 7 bases, V lost 5 bases, and 2 bases had no gene match. Per the germline V gene, CDR1 is KGHSH and CDR2 is LQKENI. The CDR3 here is CASSDREQPQHF. The CDR3 DNA sequence: TGTGCCAGCTCAGACAGGGAGCAGCCCCAGCATTTT. The full variable domain, its missing parts supplied by reference TRBV18 and TRBJ1-5, is NAGVMQNPRHLVRRRGQEARLRCSPMKGHSHVYWYRQLPEEGLKFMVYLQKENIIDESGMPKERFSAEFPKEGPSILRIQQVVRGDSAAYFCASSDREQPQHFGDGTRLSIL.

The chain has TRBV7-9 and TRBJ1-2, with D possibly TRBD1 on 6 matching bases. Germline CDR1 is SEHNR and CDR2 is FQNEAQ (reference sequence). The CDR3 spans 13 residues. V was cut by 3 bases and J by 4 bases, with 9 bases left in between. Written as DNA, the CDR3 is TGTGCCAGCAGCTTGAGGACAGCCTATGGCTACACCTTC. Residues: CASSLRTAYGYTF.

CDR3 protein: CASSGTGGDQPQHF. The CDR3 DNA follows: TGTGCCAGCAGTGGAACAGGAGGAGATCAGCCCCAGCATTTT. The V and J genes are TRBV2 and TRBJ1-5; TRBD1 might be the D (5 bases). The V gene's germline CDR1 is SNHLY and CDR2 FYNNEI. The CDR3 has 14 amino acids. Trimming shortened V by 4 bases and J by 5 bases, and 12 bases separated the two germline ends.

The chain uses TRBV6-4 and TRBJ1-5; no definite D call. CDR3 length equals 13 residues. Looked up from germline, CDR1 is MRHNA and CDR2 is SNTAGT. V lost 3 bases, J lost 3 bases, and 6 bases lay in between. DNA for the CDR3: TGTGCCAGCAGTGAACAAGACAATCAGCCCCAGCATTTT. Translated, it gives CASSEQDNQPQHF.

This chain links TRBV27 with TRBJ2-1; unclear D gene. Between the trimmed V and J ends, which lost 5 bases and 8 bases, there was a span of 7 bases. The CDR3 contains 11 residues. From germline, CDR1 is MNHEY and CDR2 SMNVEV (reference sequence). This CDR3 is CASSINYEQFF. The CDR3 DNA reads TGTGCCAGCAGTATAAACTATGAGCAGTTCTTC.

This clone was counted a single time. J is TRBJ2-1 and V is TRBV6-5; possible D gene TRBD2, 5 bases. The CDR3 runs to 16 residues. V dropped 0 bases and J dropped 6 bases, with 15 bases sitting between them. Germline V gene sequence: CDR1 MNHEY, CDR2 SVGAGI. CDR3 sequence reads: CASSYSLRLPPNEQFF. Written as DNA, the CDR3 is TGTGCCAGCAGTTACTCTCTGCGACTACCACCCAATGAGCAGTTCTTC.

J is TRBJ2-7 and V is TRBV6-5; the D gene is possibly TRBD1 (5 bases). The germline gives CDR1 MNHEY, CDR2 SVGAGI. V lost 0 bases and J lost 3, with 9 bases in between. This CDR3 region has 14 residues. CDR3 sequence: CASSYSSGNYEQYV. CDR3 sequence (DNA): TGTGCCAGCAGTTACTCGTCAGGGAACTACGAGCAGTACGTC.

The genes are TRBV11-2 and TRBJ2-1; 9 bases are a match to TRBD2. The CDR3 contains 18 residues. Trimming cost V 1 base and J 3 bases; bases outside gene matches: 10. Germline CDR1 reads SGHAT; CDR2 reads FQNNGV. For the CDR3, the DNA is TGTGCCAGCAGCTTAGGTACTATTGGACTAGCGAGCTACAATGAGCAGTTCTTC. Its translation is CASSLGTIGLASYNEQFF. The full variable domain, its missing parts supplied by reference TRBV11-2 and TRBJ2-1, is EAGVAQSPRYKIIEKRQSVAFWCNPISGHATLYWYQQILGQGPKLLIQFQNNGVVDDSQLPKDRFSAERLKGVDSTLKIQPAKLEDSAVYLCASSLGTIGLASYNEQFFGPGTRLTVL.

The chain joins TRBV2 to TRBJ2-5; no firm D call. Per germline, CDR1 SNHLY and CDR2 FYNNEI. The CDR3 contains 16 residues. V was shortened by 0 bases and J by 5 bases, with 16 bases between the two germline ends. CDR3 region: CASSEAKKGRQETQYF. CDR3 in DNA: TGTGCCAGCAGTGAAGCGAAGAAGGGAAGGCAGGAGACCCAGTACTTC. Based on the CDR3 plus reference TRBV2 and TRBJ2-5, the full variable domain is EPEVTQTPSHQVTQMGQEVILRCVPISNHLYFYWYRQILGQKVEFLVSFYNNEISEKSEIFDDQFSVERPDGSNFTLKIRSTKLEDSAMYFCASSEAKKGRQETQYFGPGTRLLVL.

The rearrangement links TRBV27 to TRBJ1-1; D is undetermined. V was trimmed by 3 bases and J by 0 bases, leaving 11 bases between them. CDR1 MNHEY and CDR2 SMNVEV come from the germline V gene (reference sequence). The CDR3 is 15 residues long. This chain's CDR3 is CASSFVGSLNTEAFF. CDR3 nucleotide sequence: TGTGCCAGCAGTTTCGTCGGCAGCCTGAACACTGAAGCTTTCTTT.

The rearrangement uses TRBV7-9 and TRBJ2-3; D gene unclear. CDR3 size: 11 residues. The V gene's germline CDR1 is SEHNR and CDR2 FQNEAQ (reference sequence). Trimming removed 5 bases at V and 6 bases at J, with 6 bases between. The CDR3 reads CASSGVDTQYF. In DNA form, the CDR3 reads TGTGCCAGCAGCGGAGTGGATACGCAGTATTTT. Looking up the rest from reference TRBV7-9 and TRBJ2-3 gives the full variable domain: DTGVSQNPRHKITKRGQNVTFRCDPISEHNRLYWYRQTLGQGPEFLTYFQNEAQLEKSRLLSDRFSAERPKGSFSTLEIQRTEQGDSAMYLCASSGVDTQYFGPGTRLTVL.

The gene calls are TRBV29-1 and TRBJ1-5; D is perhaps TRBD1 (5 bases). Deletions cut 6 bases from V and 1 base from J, with 10 bases between. Germline lookup yields CDR1 SQVTM and CDR2 ANQGSEA. CDR3 size: 13 residues. CDR3 sequence: CSVIRDSNQPQHF. DNA for the CDR3: TGCAGCGTGATCCGGGACAGCAATCAGCCCCAGCATTTT.

This chain joins TRBV28 and TRBJ2-1; TRBD1 matches 7 bases. CDR1 and CDR2 (germline): MDHEN, SYDVKM. V lost 3 bases, J lost 4 bases, and 3 bases stayed unmatched. The CDR3 is 14 amino acids. Here the CDR3 DNA reads TGTGCCAGCAGTTTGAGGGGGCGGTACAATGAGCAGTTCTTC. Its protein is CASSLRGRYNEQFF.

The rearrangement uses TRBV27 and TRBJ1-5; D is ambiguous. Trimming took off 2 bases at V and 3 bases at J, with 11 bases between the two ends. Germline values: CDR1 MNHEY, CDR2 SMNVEV (reference sequence). The CDR3 is 15 residues long. The CDR3 DNA follows: TGTGCCAGCAGTTTAATAGCAGGATCCAATCAGCCCCAGCATTTT. Amino acids: CASSLIAGSNQPQHF.

V is TRBV7-8 and J is TRBJ2-2; D remains ambiguous. CDR3 length equals 13 residues. Trimming cost V 5 bases and J 4 bases, with 8 bases left between them. CDR1 and CDR2 from the germline V gene are SGHVS and FQNEAQ. The CDR3 region has the DNA TGTGCCAGCAGCGCTTACAGCACCGGGGAGCTGTTTTTT. This codes for CASSAYSTGELFF.

In its sample, this clone was seen once. This CDR3 is CASSPQRGLGTEAFF. Written as DNA, the CDR3 is TGTGCCAGCAGCCCCCAGAGGGGGTTGGGCACTGAAGCTTTCTTT. V and J are TRBV6-5 and TRBJ1-1, with D perhaps matching TRBD1 (6 bases). This CDR3 comprises 15 residues. Germline CDR1 is MNHEY and CDR2 is SVGAGI. V lost 6 bases and J 4 bases, leaving 18 bases between the germline ends.

V is TRBV5-4 and J is TRBJ2-3; TRBD2 aligns across 9 bases. J lost 2 bases, V lost 4 bases, and 11 bases had no gene match. The CDR3 has 17 residues. Germline V gene sequence: CDR1 SGHNT, CDR2 YYREEE (reference sequence). The CDR3 spells CASSPSPTSGYTDTQYF. As DNA, the CDR3 is TGTGCCAGCAGCCCCTCCCCGACTAGCGGCTACACAGATACGCAGTATTTT.